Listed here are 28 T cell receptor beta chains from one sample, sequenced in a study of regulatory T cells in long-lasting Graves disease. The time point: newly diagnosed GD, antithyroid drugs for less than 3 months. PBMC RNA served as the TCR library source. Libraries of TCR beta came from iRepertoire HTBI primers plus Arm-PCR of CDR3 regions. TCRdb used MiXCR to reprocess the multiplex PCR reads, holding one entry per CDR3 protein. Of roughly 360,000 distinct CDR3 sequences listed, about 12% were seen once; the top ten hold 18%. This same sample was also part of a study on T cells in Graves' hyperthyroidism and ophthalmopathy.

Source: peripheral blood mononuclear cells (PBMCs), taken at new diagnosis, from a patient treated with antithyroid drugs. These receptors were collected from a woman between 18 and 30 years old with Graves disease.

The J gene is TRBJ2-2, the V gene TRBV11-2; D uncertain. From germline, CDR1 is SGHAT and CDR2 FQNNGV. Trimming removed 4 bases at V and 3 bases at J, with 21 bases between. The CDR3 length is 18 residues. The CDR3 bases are TGTGCCAGCAGCTCATCAGGCTACGCACCGATCTACACCGGGGAGCTGTTTTTT. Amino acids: CASSSSGYAPIYTGELFF.

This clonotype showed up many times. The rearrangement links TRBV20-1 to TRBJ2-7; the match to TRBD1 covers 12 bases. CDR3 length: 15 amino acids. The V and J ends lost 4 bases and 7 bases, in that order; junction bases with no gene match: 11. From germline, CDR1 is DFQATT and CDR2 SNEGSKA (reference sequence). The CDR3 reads CSATTGQGALWEQYF. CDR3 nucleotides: TGCAGTGCTACCACGGGACAGGGGGCCTTGTGGGAGCAGTACTTC.

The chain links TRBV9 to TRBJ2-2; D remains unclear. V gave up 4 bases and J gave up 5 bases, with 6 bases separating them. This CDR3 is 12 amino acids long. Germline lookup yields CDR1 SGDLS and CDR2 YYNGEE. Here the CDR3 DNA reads TGTGCCAGCAGCACTAAGACCGGGGAGCTGTTTTTT. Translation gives CASSTKTGELFF.

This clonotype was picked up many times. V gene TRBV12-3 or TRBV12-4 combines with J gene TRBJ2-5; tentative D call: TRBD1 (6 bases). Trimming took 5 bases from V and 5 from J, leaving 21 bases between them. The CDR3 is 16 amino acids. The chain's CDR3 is CASSPYRQQGSETQYF. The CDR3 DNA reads TGTGCCAGCAGTCCTTACCGTCAACAGGGAAGCGAGACCCAGTACTTC.

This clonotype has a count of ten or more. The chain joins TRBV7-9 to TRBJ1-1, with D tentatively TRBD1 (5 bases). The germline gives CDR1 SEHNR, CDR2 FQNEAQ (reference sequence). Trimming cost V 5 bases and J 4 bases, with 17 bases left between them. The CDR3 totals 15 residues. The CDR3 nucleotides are TGTGCCAGCAGCGAAATGGGGGTGAGTAGCACTGAAGCTTTCTTT. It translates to CASSEMGVSSTEAFF.

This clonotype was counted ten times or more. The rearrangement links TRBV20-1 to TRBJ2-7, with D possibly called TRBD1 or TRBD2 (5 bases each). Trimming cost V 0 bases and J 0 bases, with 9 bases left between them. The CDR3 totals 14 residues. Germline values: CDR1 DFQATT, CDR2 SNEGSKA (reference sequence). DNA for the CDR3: TGCAGTGCTAGAGAGGCAGGGAGCTCCTACGAGCAGTACTTC. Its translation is CSAREAGSSYEQYF.

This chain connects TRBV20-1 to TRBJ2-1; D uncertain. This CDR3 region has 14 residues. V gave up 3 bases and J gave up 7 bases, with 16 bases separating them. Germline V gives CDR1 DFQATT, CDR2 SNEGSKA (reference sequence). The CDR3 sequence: CSASIPDMGNEQFF. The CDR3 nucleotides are TGCAGTGCTAGCATTCCCGATATGGGTAATGAGCAGTTCTTC.

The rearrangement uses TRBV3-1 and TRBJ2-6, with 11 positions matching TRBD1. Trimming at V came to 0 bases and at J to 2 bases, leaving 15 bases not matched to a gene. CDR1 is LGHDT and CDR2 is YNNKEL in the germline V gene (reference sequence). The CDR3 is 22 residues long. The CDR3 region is CASSQEGTGGYSLGTGANVLTF. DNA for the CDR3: TGTGCCAGCAGCCAAGAAGGGACAGGGGGTTATTCGCTTGGGACTGGGGCCAACGTCCTGACTTTC.

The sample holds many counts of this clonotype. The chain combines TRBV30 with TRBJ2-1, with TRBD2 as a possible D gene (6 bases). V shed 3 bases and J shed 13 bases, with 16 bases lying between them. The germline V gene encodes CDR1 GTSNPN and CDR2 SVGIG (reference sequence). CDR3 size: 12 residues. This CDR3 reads CAWSIGTPFQFF. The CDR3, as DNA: TGTGCCTGGAGCATCGGGACTCCCTTTCAGTTCTTC. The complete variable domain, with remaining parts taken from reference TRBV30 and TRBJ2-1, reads SQTIHQWPATLVQPVGSPLSLECTVEGTSNPNLYWYRQAAGRGLQLLFYSVGIGQISSEVPQNLSASRPQDRQFILSSKKLLLSDSGFYLCAWSIGTPFQFFGPGTRLTVL.

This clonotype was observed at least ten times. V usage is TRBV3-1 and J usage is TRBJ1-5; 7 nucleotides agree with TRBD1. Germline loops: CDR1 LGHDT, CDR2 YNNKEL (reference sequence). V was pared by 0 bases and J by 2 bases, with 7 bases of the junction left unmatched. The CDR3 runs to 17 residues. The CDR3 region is CASSQDSYTGGNQPQHF. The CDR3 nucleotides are TGTGCCAGCAGCCAAGACAGCTATACAGGGGGCAATCAGCCCCAGCATTTT. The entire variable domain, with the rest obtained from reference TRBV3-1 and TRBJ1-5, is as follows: DTAVSQTPKYLVTQMGNDKSIKCEQNLGHDTMYWYKQDSKKFLKIMFSYNNKELIINETVPNRFSPKSPDKAHLNLHINSLELGDSAVYFCASSQDSYTGGNQPQHFGDGTRLSIL.

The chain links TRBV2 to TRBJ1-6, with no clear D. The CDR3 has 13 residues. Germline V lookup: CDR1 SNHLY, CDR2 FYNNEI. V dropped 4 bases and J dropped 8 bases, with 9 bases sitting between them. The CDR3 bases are TGTGCCAGCAGTGGGATCTTGGATTCACCCCTCCACTTT. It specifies CASSGILDSPLHF.

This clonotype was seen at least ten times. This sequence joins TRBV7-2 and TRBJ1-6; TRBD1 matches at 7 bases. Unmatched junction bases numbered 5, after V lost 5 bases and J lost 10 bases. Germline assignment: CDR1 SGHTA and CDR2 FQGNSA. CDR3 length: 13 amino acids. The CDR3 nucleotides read TGTGCCAGCAGCACCGACAGGGCATCACCCCTCCACTTT. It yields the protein CASSTDRASPLHF.

The CDR3 DNA follows: TGCGGGGTGGAACGACTCGGTGGCTACACCTTC. As protein: CGVERLGGYTF. The gene calls are TRBV29-1 and TRBJ1-2; no reliable D call. Germline assignment: CDR1 SQVTM and CDR2 ANQGSEA. The CDR3 is 11 residues long.

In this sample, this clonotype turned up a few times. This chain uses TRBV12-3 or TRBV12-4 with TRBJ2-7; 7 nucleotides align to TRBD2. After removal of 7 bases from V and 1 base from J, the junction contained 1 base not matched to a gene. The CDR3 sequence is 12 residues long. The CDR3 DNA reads TGTGCCAGCACGGGGGGTTCCTACGAGCAGTACTTC. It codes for CASTGGSYEQYF.

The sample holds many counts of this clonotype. The CDR3 is CASSLTGAFNQPQHF. The CDR3 region has the DNA TGCGCCAGCAGCTTAACGGGAGCCTTCAATCAGCCCCAGCATTTT. V and J are TRBV5-1 and TRBJ1-5, with D hard to call. CDR3 length: 15 residues. CDR1 is SGHRS and CDR2 is YFSETQ in the germline V gene. The germline V and J ends were trimmed by 2 bases and 3 bases, with 12 bases remaining between them.

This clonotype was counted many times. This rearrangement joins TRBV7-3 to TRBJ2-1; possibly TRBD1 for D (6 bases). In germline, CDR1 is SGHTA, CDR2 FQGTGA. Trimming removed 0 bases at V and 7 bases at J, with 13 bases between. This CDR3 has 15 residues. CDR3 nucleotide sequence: TGTGCCAGCAGCTTAACAGGGGGTACCAGGAATGAGCAGTTCTTC. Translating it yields CASSLTGGTRNEQFF.

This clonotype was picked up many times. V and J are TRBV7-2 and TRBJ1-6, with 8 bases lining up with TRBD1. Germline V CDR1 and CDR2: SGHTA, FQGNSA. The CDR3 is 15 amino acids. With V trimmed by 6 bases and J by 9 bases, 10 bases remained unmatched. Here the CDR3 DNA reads TGTGCCAGCAGTCCCCTCGGACAGGGAGCTTCACCCCTCCACTTT. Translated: CASSPLGQGASPLHF. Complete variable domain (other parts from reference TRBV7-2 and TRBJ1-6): GAGVSQSPSNKVTEKGKDVELRCDPISGHTALYWYRQSLGQGLEFLIYFQGNSAPDKSGLPSDRFSAERTGGSVSTLTIQRTQQEDSAVYLCASSPLGQGASPLHFGNGTRLTVT.

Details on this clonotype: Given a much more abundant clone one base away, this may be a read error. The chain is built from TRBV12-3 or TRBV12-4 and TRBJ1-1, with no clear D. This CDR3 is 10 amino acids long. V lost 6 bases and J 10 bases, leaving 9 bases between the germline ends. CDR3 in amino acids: CASRPHRAFF. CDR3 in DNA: TGTGCCAGCAGACCACACCGAGCTTTCTTT.

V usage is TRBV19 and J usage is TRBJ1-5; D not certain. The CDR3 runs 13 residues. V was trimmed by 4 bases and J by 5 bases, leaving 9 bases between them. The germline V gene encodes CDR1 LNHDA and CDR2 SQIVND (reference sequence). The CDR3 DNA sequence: TGTGCCAGTAGTAAGCAGAGTCATCAGCCCCAGCATTTT. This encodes CASSKQSHQPQHF.

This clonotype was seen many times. CDR3 loop: CASRQEGSNYGYTF. The CDR3 nucleotides read TGTGCCAGCCGCCAGGAGGGATCTAACTATGGCTACACCTTC. The genes are TRBV12-3 or TRBV12-4 and TRBJ1-2; D not resolved. This CDR3 is 14 amino acids long. The ends were cut back, 8 bases at V and 0 bases at J, with 13 bases in the middle.

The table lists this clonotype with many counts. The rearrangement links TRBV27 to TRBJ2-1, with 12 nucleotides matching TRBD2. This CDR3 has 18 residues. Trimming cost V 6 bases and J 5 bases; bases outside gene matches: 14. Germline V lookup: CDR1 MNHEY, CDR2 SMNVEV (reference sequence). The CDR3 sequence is CASSPRLAGETKDNEQFF. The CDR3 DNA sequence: TGTGCCAGCAGCCCCCGACTAGCGGGAGAAACGAAAGACAATGAGCAGTTCTTC.

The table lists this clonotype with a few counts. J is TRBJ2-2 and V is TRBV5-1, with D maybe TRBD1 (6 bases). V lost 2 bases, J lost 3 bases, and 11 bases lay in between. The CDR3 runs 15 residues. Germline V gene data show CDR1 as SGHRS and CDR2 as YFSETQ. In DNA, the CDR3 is TGCGCCAGCAGCTTAACAGGGCTCGACACCGGGGAGCTGTTTTTT. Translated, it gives CASSLTGLDTGELFF.

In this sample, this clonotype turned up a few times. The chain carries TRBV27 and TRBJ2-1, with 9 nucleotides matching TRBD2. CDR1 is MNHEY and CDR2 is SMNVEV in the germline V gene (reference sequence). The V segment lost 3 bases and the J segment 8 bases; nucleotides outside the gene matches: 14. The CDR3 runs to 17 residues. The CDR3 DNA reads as TGTGCCAGCAGTTTCCTCCCCCCCGGGACTAGCCATGATGAGCAGTTCTTC. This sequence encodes CASSFLPPGTSHDEQFF.

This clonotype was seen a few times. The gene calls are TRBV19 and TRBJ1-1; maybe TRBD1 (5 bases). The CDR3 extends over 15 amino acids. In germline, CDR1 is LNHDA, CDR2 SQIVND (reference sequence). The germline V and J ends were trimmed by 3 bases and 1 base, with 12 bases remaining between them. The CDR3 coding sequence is TGTGCCAGTAGTATGGGGCTCTGGGAGAACACTGAAGCTTTCTTT. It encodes CASSMGLWENTEAFF.

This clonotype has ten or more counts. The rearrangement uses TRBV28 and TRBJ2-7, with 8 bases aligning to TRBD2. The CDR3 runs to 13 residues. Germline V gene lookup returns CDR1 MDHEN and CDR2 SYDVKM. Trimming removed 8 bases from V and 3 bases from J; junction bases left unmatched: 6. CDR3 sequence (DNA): TGTGCCAGCGCCCGGCTAGCGGGCTACGAGCAGTACTTC. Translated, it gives CASARLAGYEQYF.

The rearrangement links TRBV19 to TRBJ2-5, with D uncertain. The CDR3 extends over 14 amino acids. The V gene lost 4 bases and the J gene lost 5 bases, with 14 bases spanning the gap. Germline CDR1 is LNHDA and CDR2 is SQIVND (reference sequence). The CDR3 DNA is TGTGCCAGTAGTAACCTCGCTGGTGGGGAGACCCAGTACTTC. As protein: CASSNLAGGETQYF.

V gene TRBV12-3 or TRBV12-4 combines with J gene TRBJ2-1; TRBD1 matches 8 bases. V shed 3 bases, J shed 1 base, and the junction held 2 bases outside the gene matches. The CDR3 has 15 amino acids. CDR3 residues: CASSFYRGSYNEQFF. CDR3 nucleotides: TGTGCCAGCAGTTTTTACAGGGGGTCCTACAATGAGCAGTTCTTC.

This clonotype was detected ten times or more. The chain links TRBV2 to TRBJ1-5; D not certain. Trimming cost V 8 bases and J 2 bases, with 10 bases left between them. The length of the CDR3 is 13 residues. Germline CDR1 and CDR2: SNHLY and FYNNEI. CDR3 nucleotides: TGTGCCAGCTCGGCGGCGGGCAATCAGCCCCAGCATTTT. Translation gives CASSAAGNQPQHF.